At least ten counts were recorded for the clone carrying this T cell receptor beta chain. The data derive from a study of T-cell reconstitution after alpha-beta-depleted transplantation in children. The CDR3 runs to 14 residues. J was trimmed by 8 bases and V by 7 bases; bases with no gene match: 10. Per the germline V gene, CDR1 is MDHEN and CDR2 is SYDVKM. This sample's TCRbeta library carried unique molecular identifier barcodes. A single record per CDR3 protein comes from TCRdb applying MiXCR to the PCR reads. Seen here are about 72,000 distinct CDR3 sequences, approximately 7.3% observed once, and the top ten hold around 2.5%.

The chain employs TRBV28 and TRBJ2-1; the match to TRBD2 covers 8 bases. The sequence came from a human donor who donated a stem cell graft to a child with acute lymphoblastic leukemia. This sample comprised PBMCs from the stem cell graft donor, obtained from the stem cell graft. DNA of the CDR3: TGTGCCAGCAAGGGACGGGAGGGCCCCCATGAGCAGTTCTTC. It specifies CASKGREGPHEQFF.